Listed here is a single T cell receptor beta chain. The antigen remains undetermined. The table came from immunoSEQ multiplex PCR; TCRdb's copy has only in-frame clones and leaves some out. The table shows around 300,000 clones, with 86% occurring only once. The entry originates in a study of Ad26.COV2.S vaccination and SARS-CoV-2 variants. General study points: Measurement of non-spike TCR breadth gave similar results in vaccine and placebo recipients.

Germline lookup yields CDR1 MNHEY and CDR2 SMNVEV (reference sequence). The CDR3 spans 15 residues. V was trimmed by 7 bases and J by 5 bases, leaving 21 bases between them. As for treatment: about 20 received Ad26.COV2.S at low or high dose, single or two shots; several received placebo; per-sample allocation not given. At day 63 after the first vaccine or placebo injection, samples were drawn. The sample was peripheral blood, taken in a trial of Ad26.COV2.S vaccine versus placebo. This chain links TRBV27 with TRBJ2-7; the D gene could be TRBD1 or TRBD2 (6 bases each). The sequence came from a person between 18 and 65 years old who received the Ad26.COV2.S COVID-19 vaccine or a placebo. The CDR3 loop reads CASTIGGGQVNEQYF. The CDR3, as DNA: TGTGCCAGCACTATAGGAGGGGGGCAGGTGAACGAGCAGTACTTC.